The 19 T cell receptor beta chains in this list originate from one sample, sequenced in a study of blood T cell repertoires in COVID-19. Repertoires were generated with immunoSEQ multiplex PCR, while TCRdb's copy carries only in-frame clones and drops some. The sample contains 150,000 to 200,000 clones, about four fifths of which appear only once. Input material: peripheral blood. The origin of the receptors is a human donor with acute or convalescent COVID-19. The donor label of this sample is uncertain.

The CDR3 spells CASSYEAPLDTQYF. For the CDR3, the DNA is TGTGCCAGCAGTTACGAAGCTCCGTTAGATACGCAGTATTTT. The rearrangement links TRBV6-2 or TRBV6-3 to TRBJ2-3, with unresolved D. V was shortened by 2 bases and J by 5 bases, with 11 bases between the two germline ends. Germline values: CDR1 MNHEY, CDR2 SVGEGT. This CDR3 has 14 residues.

The V call is TRBV10-3, the J call TRBJ1-1, with D maybe TRBD1 (6 bases). CDR1 and CDR2 from the germline V gene are ENHRY and SYGVKD. The CDR3 sequence is 11 residues long. The ends were cut back, 11 bases at V and 1 base at J, with 8 bases in the middle. The CDR3 DNA reads TGTGCCGCACAGGGGAACACTGAAGCTTTCTTT. It is translated as CAAQGNTEAFF.

V usage is TRBV29-1 and J usage is TRBJ2-7; 8 positions match TRBD1. This CDR3 is built from 13 residues. The ends lost 2 bases at V and 5 bases at J; junction bases unmatched: 5. The germline V gene has CDR1 SQVTM and CDR2 ANQGSEA. The CDR3 here is CSVEKDRVNEQYF. The CDR3, as DNA: TGCAGCGTTGAAAAGGACAGGGTTAACGAGCAGTACTTC.

The chain carries TRBV2 and TRBJ2-6; D gene uncertain. The germline V gene has CDR1 SNHLY and CDR2 FYNNEI. The CDR3 spans 15 residues. V shed 4 bases and J shed 0 bases, with 7 bases lying between them. The CDR3 region is CASSATRSGANVLTF. In DNA, the CDR3 is TGTGCCAGCAGTGCTACTCGCTCTGGGGCCAACGTCCTGACTTTC. Combining the CDR3 with reference TRBV2 and TRBJ2-6 gives the whole variable domain EPEVTQTPSHQVTQMGQEVILRCVPISNHLYFYWYRQILGQKVEFLVSFYNNEISEKSEIFDDQFSVERPDGSNFTLKIRSTKLEDSAMYFCASSATRSGANVLTFGAGSRLTVL.

DNA of the CDR3: TGTGCCAGCAGCTTAATGGCGGCTGGCAGCAATGAGCAGTTCTTC. Translation: CASSLMAAGSNEQFF. The V gene is TRBV7-9, the J gene TRBJ2-1; D not certain. CDR3 length equals 15 residues. The V gene's germline CDR1 is SEHNR and CDR2 FQNEAQ (reference sequence). V was trimmed by 2 bases and J by 6 bases, leaving 14 bases between them.

The chain uses TRBV5-4 and TRBJ1-2, with TRBD1 identical over 7 bases. CDR3 length: 12 amino acids. V gave up 2 bases and J gave up 6 bases; unmatched junction bases: 1. Germline loops: CDR1 SGHNT, CDR2 YYREEE (reference sequence). The CDR3, as DNA: TGTGCCAGCAGCTTTACAGGGGATGGCTACACCTTC. Translating gives CASSFTGDGYTF.

This clone was seen once. The chain couples TRBV19 to TRBJ2-2; 9 bases fit TRBD1. This CDR3 has 16 residues. Trimming cost V 9 bases and J 4 bases; bases outside gene matches: 12. Per the germline V gene, CDR1 is LNHDA and CDR2 is SQIVND (reference sequence). As DNA, the CDR3 is TGTGCCAGCAGATTGGGACAGGGAACCTCCACCGGGGAGCTGTTTTTT. This sequence encodes CASRLGQGTSTGELFF.

The chain links TRBV9 to TRBJ2-3; 8 nucleotides line up with TRBD1. This CDR3 has 15 amino acids. Germline lookup yields CDR1 SGDLS and CDR2 YYNGEE. The V gene end was trimmed by 3 bases and the J gene end by 5 bases; junction bases not matched to a gene: 8. CDR3 in DNA: TGTGCCAGCAGCGCCAGGGGGCTTGGACGAGATACGCAGTATTTT. As protein: CASSARGLGRDTQYF.

V gene TRBV27 combines with J gene TRBJ1-2; 8 positions agree with TRBD1. The J segment lost 5 bases and the V segment lost 6 bases, leaving 8 bases of the junction unmatched. The length of the CDR3 is 14 residues. The germline V gene encodes CDR1 MNHEY and CDR2 SMNVEV (reference sequence). The CDR3 loop is CASSSPGQVYGYTF. In DNA form, the CDR3 reads TGTGCCAGCAGCTCGCCGGGACAGGTATATGGCTACACCTTC.

This chain joins TRBV6-1 and TRBJ1-1; D uncertain. The CDR3 is made up of 15 amino acids. Germline values: CDR1 MNHNS, CDR2 SASEGT. V was pared by 0 bases and J by 0 bases, with 8 bases between. The CDR3 DNA reads TGTGCCAGCAGTGAAGCCCCAGGCATGAACACTGAAGCTTTCTTT. It yields the protein CASSEAPGMNTEAFF.

The rearrangement joins TRBV7-7 to TRBJ1-4, with 10 nucleotides matching TRBD1. The V and J ends lost 5 bases and 7 bases, in that order; junction bases with no gene match: 7. The CDR3 extends over 15 amino acids. Germline loops: CDR1 SSHAT, CDR2 FNYEAQ (reference sequence). DNA for the CDR3: TGTGCCAGCAGCGTAAGACAGGGGGCTCGTGAAAAACTGTTTTTT. Translating it yields CASSVRQGAREKLFF.

This chain links TRBV19 with TRBJ1-5; 7 bases match TRBD1. The CDR3 is 13 residues long. Germline loops: CDR1 LNHDA, CDR2 SQIVND (reference sequence). The V and J ends lost 5 bases and 9 bases, in that order; junction bases with no gene match: 7. CDR3 in DNA: TGTGCCAGTAGTGTGCAGGGGGAGCGGCCCCAGCATTTT. Protein product: CASSVQGERPQHF.

The chain carries TRBV10-1 and TRBJ2-7, with D possibly being TRBD2 (6 bases). Germline V gene sequence: CDR1 WNHNN, CDR2 SYGVQD (reference sequence). Trimming left V 4 bases short and J 7 bases short, with 17 bases between. This CDR3 has 14 amino acids. The CDR3 reads CASSAGTSPGEQYF. The CDR3 bases are TGCGCCAGCAGTGCCGGGACTTCGCCGGGGGAGCAGTACTTC.

The V and J genes are TRBV18 and TRBJ1-2; weak D call: TRBD1 (5 bases). Trimming cost V 3 bases and J 5 bases, with 25 bases left between them. CDR1 KGHSH and CDR2 LQKENI come from the germline V gene. This CDR3 region has 18 residues. The chain's CDR3 is CASSPTPIGQASGYGYTF. In nucleotides, the CDR3 is TGTGCCAGCTCACCTACCCCCATAGGACAAGCCTCTGGGTATGGCTACACCTTC.

The J gene is TRBJ2-3, the V gene TRBV3-1 (or the pseudogene TRBV3-2), with D perhaps matching TRBD2 (7 bases). V lost 5 bases, J lost 4 bases, and 10 bases lay in between. Germline CDR1 reads LGHDT; CDR2 reads YNNKEL (reference sequence). The CDR3 contains 13 residues. CDR3 protein: CASSTGGPDTQYF. The CDR3 DNA is TGTGCCAGCAGCACGGGGGGCCCAGATACGCAGTATTTT.

V usage is TRBV6-5 and J usage is TRBJ1-2, with 7 bases that match TRBD1. Germline assignment: CDR1 MNHEY and CDR2 SVGAGI. Trimming at V came to 9 bases and at J to 8 bases, leaving 9 bases not matched to a gene. There are 12 residues in the CDR3. The CDR3 is CASSEPGQGYTF. Written as DNA, the CDR3 is TGTGCCAGTTCGGAACCGGGACAGGGCTACACCTTC.

V usage is TRBV6-5 and J usage is TRBJ1-2; perhaps TRBD1 as D (5 bases). The CDR3 is made up of 14 amino acids. V lost 6 bases to trimming and J lost 4 bases, with 15 bases between them. Per germline, CDR1 MNHEY and CDR2 SVGAGI. Here the CDR3 reads CASSPLGRSYGYTF. CDR3 DNA: TGTGCCAGCAGCCCCCTGGGGCGGAGCTATGGCTACACCTTC.

The chain joins TRBV19 to TRBJ1-5; 11 bases are shared with TRBD1. Germline CDR1 LNHDA, CDR2 SQIVND (reference sequence). The CDR3 runs 17 residues. The V gene end was trimmed by 2 bases and the J gene end by 1 base; junction bases not matched to a gene: 4. CDR3 in amino acids: CASSIRGQGASNQPQHF. The CDR3 DNA reads as TGTGCCAGTAGTATAAGAGGACAGGGGGCCAGCAATCAGCCCCAGCATTTT.

The rearrangement uses TRBV25-1 and TRBJ2-1; D might be TRBD2 (6 bases). V lost 6 bases to trimming and J lost 5 bases, with 14 bases between them. This CDR3 contains 14 residues. CDR1 is MGHDK and CDR2 is SYGVNS in the germline V gene. The CDR3 loop reads CASRDPGLHNEQFF. CDR3 in DNA: TGTGCCAGCAGGGATCCGGGACTTCACAATGAGCAGTTCTTC.